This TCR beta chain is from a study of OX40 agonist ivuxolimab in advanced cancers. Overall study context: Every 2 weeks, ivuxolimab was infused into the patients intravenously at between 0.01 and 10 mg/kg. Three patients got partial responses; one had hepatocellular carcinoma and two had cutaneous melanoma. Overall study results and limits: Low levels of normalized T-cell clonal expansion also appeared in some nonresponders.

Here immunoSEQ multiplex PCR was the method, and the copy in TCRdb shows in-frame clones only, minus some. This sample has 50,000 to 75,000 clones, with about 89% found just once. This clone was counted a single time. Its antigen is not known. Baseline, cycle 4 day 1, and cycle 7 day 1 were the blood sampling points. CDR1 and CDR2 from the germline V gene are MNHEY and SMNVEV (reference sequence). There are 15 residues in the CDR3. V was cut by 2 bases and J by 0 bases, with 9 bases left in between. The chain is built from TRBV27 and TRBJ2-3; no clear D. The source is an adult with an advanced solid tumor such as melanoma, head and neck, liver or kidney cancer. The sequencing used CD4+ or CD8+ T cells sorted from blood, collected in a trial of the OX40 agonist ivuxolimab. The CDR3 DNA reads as TGTGCCAGCAGTTTACGACCAATGAGCACAGATACGCAGTATTTT. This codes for CASSLRPMSTDTQYF.